A selection of T cell receptor beta chains follows, all from one sample in a study of shared clonotypes between healthy human individuals. Repertoires were generated with immunoSEQ multiplex PCR, while TCRdb's copy carries only in-frame clones and drops some. The sample contains 400,000 to 500,000 clones, 79% of which appear only once. The sequencing input was PBMCs. These receptors all stem from a woman aged 40 to 50 in good health. Some clones in this sample may be carry-over from other donors' samples. The CDR3 runs from the conserved cysteine through the conserved F or W. Each record gives: clone size, J gene, V gene, D gene, CDR3 DNA, CDR3 protein. A D gene is named only where the DNA matches it firmly. Some rows have no size entry. The others give once, few or many, or a class for an expanded clone.

>few|TRBJ2-5|TRBV7-3|.
TGTGCCAGCAGCTTCAGCCCTGGGGGGACCCAGTACTTC
CASSFSPGGTQYF
>.|TRBJ2-3|TRBV7-6|TRBD2
TGTGCCAGCAGCCCAGAGCGGGACCCGTACACAGATACGCAGTATTTT
CASSPERDPYTDTQYF
>.|TRBJ1-1|TRBV21-1|.
TGTGCCAGCAACGAATGGGACAGTTTGAACACTGAAGCTTTCTTT
CASNEWDSLNTEAFF
>.|TRBJ2-3|TRBV15|.
TGTGCCACCAGCAGCGGGAGAGGGGTCACAGATACGCAGTATTTT
CATSSGRGVTDTQYF
>.|TRBJ1-4|TRBV6-1|.
TGTGCCAGCAGTGAATTTGCGGAGAAACTGTTTTTT
CASSEFAEKLFF
>.|TRBJ2-1|TRBV18|.
TGTGCCAGCTCATCCCGTGGGGGTAGCTCCTACAATGAGCAGTTCTTC
CASSSRGGSSYNEQFF
>.|TRBJ2-7|TRBV5-4|.
TGTGCCAGCAGCCAAGACCCCCACACGGGCGAGCAGTACTTC
CASSQDPHTGEQYF
>.|TRBJ2-5|TRBV7-3|TRBD2
TGTGCCAGCAGCTCCCGCCCACCACTAGCGGGAGGGCCAGATGAGACCCAGTACTTC
CASSSRPPLAGGPDETQYF
>.|TRBJ2-7|TRBV7-9|.
TGTGCCAGCAGCTTATGGGCAGGGGCTAACTACGAGCAGTACTTC
CASSLWAGANYEQYF
>.|TRBJ2-1|TRBV19|.
TGTGCCGCAGCAGAAACCTACAATGAGCAGTTCTTC
CAAAETYNEQFF
>.|TRBJ2-1|TRBV2|.
TGTGCCAGCAGTTTAGACTTCAACAATGAGCAGTTCTTC
CASSLDFNNEQFF
>.|TRBJ2-1|TRBV5-4|.
TGTGCCAGCAGCTTGGCCGGGACATCGGATGAGCAGTTCTTC
CASSLAGTSDEQFF
>once|TRBJ1-5|TRBV7-9|.
TGTGCCAGCAGCTTAGGGACCCTGGGAGGCAATCAGCCCCAGCATTTT
CASSLGTLGGNQPQHF
>.|TRBJ1-5|TRBV19|.
TGTGCCAGCAACCAGGGGTATAGCAATCAGCCCCAGCATTTT
CASNQGYSNQPQHF
>.|TRBJ1-1|TRBV5-1|TRBD1
TGCGCCAGCAGCACGGACAGGGGGCGAGTGGCTGAAGCTTTCTTT
CASSTDRGRVAEAFF
>once|TRBJ2-2|TRBV5-1|TRBD2
TGCGCCAGCAGCTCAACTAGCGAGGTCGGGGAGCTGTTTTTT
CASSSTSEVGELFF
>once|TRBJ2-5|TRBV29-1|.
TGCAGCGTAACTGCCGGGACGGCTCAAGAGACCCAGTACTTC
CSVTAGTAQETQYF
>.|TRBJ1-2|TRBV7-2|.
TGTGCCAGCAGCTTAGGGGAGGGCTGGGGCACCTTC
CASSLGEGWGTF
>few|TRBJ2-1|TRBV10-1|TRBD2
TGCGCCAGCAGCTCCGGGACTAGCGGGAACAATGAGCAGTTCTTC
CASSSGTSGNNEQFF
>.|TRBJ2-7|TRBV5-4|TRBD1
TGTGCCAGCAGCTTCGGACAGGCCGACGAGCAGTACTTC
CASSFGQADEQYF
>.|TRBJ2-5|TRBV10-2|TRBD2
TGCGCCAGCAGTGACCCGGGGACTAGCCAAGAGACCCAGTACTTC
CASSDPGTSQETQYF
>.|TRBJ2-7|TRBV5-6|.
TGTGCCAGCAACCGGCTGGGATCCTACGAGCAGTACTTC
CASNRLGSYEQYF
>.|TRBJ1-6|TRBV5-1|TRBD1
TGCGCCAGCAGCCGCCGGGACAGACCCCTCCACTTT
CASSRRDRPLHF
>.|TRBJ2-7|TRBV4-3|TRBD2
TGCGCCAGCAGCCAAGATCCCCTAGCGGGAGGGTACGAGCAGTACTTC
CASSQDPLAGGYEQYF
>few|TRBJ2-7|TRBV5-6|.
TGTGCCAGCAGCCACCGGGACATAGCCTACGAGCAGTACTTC
CASSHRDIAYEQYF
>.|TRBJ2-7|TRBV5-1|.
TGCGCCAGCAGCGGGGACGGCGCTTCCTACGAGCAGTACTTC
CASSGDGASYEQYF
>.|TRBJ2-7|TRBV10-3|TRBD1
TGTGCCATCAGTGTACATTCGACAGGGTCCTACGAGCAGTACTTC
CAISVHSTGSYEQYF
>.|TRBJ1-2|TRBV28|.
TGTGCCAGCAGTTTCAACCGGGGCTATGGCTACACCTTC
CASSFNRGYGYTF
>.|TRBJ1-4|TRBV13|.
TGTGCCAGCAGCCAACAGGGTTCTAATGAAAAACTGTTTTTT
CASSQQGSNEKLFF
>.|TRBJ2-6|TRBV28|.
TGTGCCAGCAGTTCAAGTTCAGGGTCGGGGGCCAACGTCCTGACTTTC
CASSSSSGSGANVLTF
>.|TRBJ2-1|TRBV6-5|TRBD2
TGTGCCAGCAGATCGGGAGGGCCGCCTGAGCAGTTCTTC
CASRSGGPPEQFF
>.|TRBJ2-1|TRBV7-2|.
TGTGCCAGCAGCTTATCAGGCTACAATGAGCAGTTCTTC
CASSLSGYNEQFF
>.|TRBJ1-1|TRBV5-1|.
TGCGCCAGCAGCTTGGAAGGACAGATGAACACTGAAGCTTTCTTT
CASSLEGQMNTEAFF
>.|TRBJ2-5|TRBV7-3|.
TGTGCCAGCAGCCCTGAGGCGGGAGAGACCCAGTACTTC
CASSPEAGETQYF
>.|TRBJ1-1|TRBV5-1|TRBD1
TGCGCCAGCAGCTCGGGGACAGGGAAAAGTGAAGCTTTCTTT
CASSSGTGKSEAFF
>.|TRBJ1-5|TRBV7-2|.
TGTGCCAGCAGCTTAGGGATAGGGCTCAATCAGCCCCAGCATTTT
CASSLGIGLNQPQHF
>.|TRBJ2-2|TRBV9|.
TGTGCCAGCAGCGCGCAACCTTTGACAGGCAACACCGGGGAGCTGTTTTTT
CASSAQPLTGNTGELFF
>.|TRBJ1-5|TRBV4-1|.
TGCGCCAGCAGCCAAGAGGGAGGGCAGGGATATCAGCCCCAGCATTTT
CASSQEGGQGYQPQHF
>.|TRBJ2-2|TRBV4-3|TRBD2
TGCGCCAGCAGCCCCGAGTCCCTAGCGGCTTACACCGGGGAGCTGTTTTTT
CASSPESLAAYTGELFF
>once|TRBJ2-7|TRBV5-4|.
TGTGCCAGCAGCCGTCAGGCCGGAAGCGACGAGCAGTACTTC
CASSRQAGSDEQYF
>.|TRBJ2-5|TRBV6-1|TRBD2
TGTGCCGGAAAAGAGCGGGGCGAGACCCAGTACTTC
CAGKERGETQYF
>once|TRBJ2-2|TRBV30|.
TGTGCCTGGAGGGACGGTACGAACACCGGGGAGCTGTTTTTT
CAWRDGTNTGELFF
>.|TRBJ2-3|TRBV7-2|.
TGTGCCAGCAGCTTAGTTTCGGCGGGAATTACCACAGATACGCAGTATTTT
CASSLVSAGITTDTQYF
>.|TRBJ2-7|TRBV7-3|.
TGTGCCAGCAGCTTAACAGGGACTGCCGAGCAGTACTTC
CASSLTGTAEQYF
>.|TRBJ2-7|TRBV11-2|.
TGTGCTAGCAGCTTAATCAAGGTTGCCTACGAGCAGTACTTC
CASSLIKVAYEQYF
>.|TRBJ2-1|TRBV15|TRBD2
TGTGCCACCAGCAGAAAGCTAGCGGCTTTCTCCTACAATGAGCAGTTCTTC
CATSRKLAAFSYNEQFF
>.|TRBJ2-3|TRBV11-2|.
TGTGCCAGCAGCTTAGTCCTGAGTAGCACAGATACGCAGTATTTT
CASSLVLSSTDTQYF
>.|TRBJ2-7|TRBV15|.
TGTGCCACCAGCAGAGATCTGGGGGATCGAAGCTACGAGCAGTACTTC
CATSRDLGDRSYEQYF
>.|TRBJ2-3|TRBV7-3|.
TGTGCCAGCAGCTTAACTGGCACAGATACGCAGTATTTT
CASSLTGTDTQYF
>once|TRBJ2-7|TRBV5-4|TRBD1
TGTGCCAGCAGCCAAGACAGGGGACCAAACTACGAGCAGTACTTC
CASSQDRGPNYEQYF
>few|TRBJ1-2|TRBV5-1|.
TGCGCCAGCAGCCCCGAGGGAGGGTTGAACTATGGCTACACCTTC
CASSPEGGLNYGYTF
>.|TRBJ1-2|TRBV28|TRBD1
TGTGCCAGCAGTTCCACAGGGGCCGGCTACACCTTC
CASSSTGAGYTF
>.|TRBJ2-7|TRBV6-5|.
TGTGCCAGCAGTTACTCGTCGTGGGGGTTCTACGAGCAGTACTTC
CASSYSSWGFYEQYF
>.|TRBJ2-5|TRBV7-2|TRBD2
TGTGCCAGCAGCCAACCCCCGGGCGGGAGCCGAGAGACCCAGTACTTC
CASSQPPGGSRETQYF
>.|TRBJ1-1|TRBV14|.
TGTGCCAGCAGCCCGCAAAAATGGGACACTGAAGCTTTCTTT
CASSPQKWDTEAFF
>few|TRBJ2-3|TRBV5-1|TRBD2
TGCGCCAGCTCGGGACTAGCAAACACAGATACGCAGTATTTT
CASSGLANTDTQYF
>.|TRBJ1-1|TRBV29-1|TRBD1
TGCAGCGTGGGTTGGACAGGGGAGAACACTGAAGCTTTCTTT
CSVGWTGENTEAFF